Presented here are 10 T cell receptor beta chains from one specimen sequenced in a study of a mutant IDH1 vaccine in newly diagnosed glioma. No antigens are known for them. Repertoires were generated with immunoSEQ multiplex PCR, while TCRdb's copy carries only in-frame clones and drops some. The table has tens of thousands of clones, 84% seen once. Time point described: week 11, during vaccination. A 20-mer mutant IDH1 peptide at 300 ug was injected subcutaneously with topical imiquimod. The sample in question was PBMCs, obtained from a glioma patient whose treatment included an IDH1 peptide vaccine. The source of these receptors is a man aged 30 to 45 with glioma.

This chain's CDR3 is CASSFGQDLYGYTF. The CDR3 DNA is TGTGCCAGCAGCTTCGGACAGGACCTCTATGGCTACACCTTC. The chain carries TRBV7-2 and TRBJ1-2; 7 bases are shared with TRBD1. The CDR3 consists of 14 residues. Looked up from germline, CDR1 is SGHTA and CDR2 is FQGNSA. The J segment lost 4 bases and the V segment lost 3 bases, leaving 5 bases of the junction unmatched. Variable domain in full (rest from reference TRBV7-2 and TRBJ1-2): GAGVSQSPSNKVTEKGKDVELRCDPISGHTALYWYRQSLGQGLEFLIYFQGNSAPDKSGLPSDRFSAERTGGSVSTLTIQRTQQEDSAVYLCASSFGQDLYGYTFGSGTRLTVV.

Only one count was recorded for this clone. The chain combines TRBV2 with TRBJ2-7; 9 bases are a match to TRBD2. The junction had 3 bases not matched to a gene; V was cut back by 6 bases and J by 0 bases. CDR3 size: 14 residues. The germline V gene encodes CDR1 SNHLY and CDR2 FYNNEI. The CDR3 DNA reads TGTGCCAGCAGGGAGCGGGAGGCCTCCTACGAGCAGTACTTC. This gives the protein CASREREASYEQYF.

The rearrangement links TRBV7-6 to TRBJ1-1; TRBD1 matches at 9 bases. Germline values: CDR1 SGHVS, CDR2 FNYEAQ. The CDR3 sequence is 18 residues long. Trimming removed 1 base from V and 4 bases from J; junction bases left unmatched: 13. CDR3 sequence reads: CASSLGAPGTGSGTEAFF. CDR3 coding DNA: TGTGCCAGCAGCTTAGGCGCCCCCGGGACAGGGTCGGGCACTGAAGCTTTCTTT.

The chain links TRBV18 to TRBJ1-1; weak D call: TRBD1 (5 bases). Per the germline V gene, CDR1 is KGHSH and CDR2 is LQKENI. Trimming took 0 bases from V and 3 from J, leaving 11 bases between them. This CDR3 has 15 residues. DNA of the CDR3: TGTGCCAGCTCACCACCGGGCGGCAGGGACACTGAAGCTTTCTTT. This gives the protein CASSPPGGRDTEAFF.

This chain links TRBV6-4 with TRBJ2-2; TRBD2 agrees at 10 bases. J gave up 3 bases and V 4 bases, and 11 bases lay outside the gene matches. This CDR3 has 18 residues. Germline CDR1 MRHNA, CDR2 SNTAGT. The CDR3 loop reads CASSAIPAGGFDTGELFF. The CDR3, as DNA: TGTGCCAGCAGTGCCATCCCAGCGGGAGGGTTCGACACCGGGGAGCTGTTTTTT.

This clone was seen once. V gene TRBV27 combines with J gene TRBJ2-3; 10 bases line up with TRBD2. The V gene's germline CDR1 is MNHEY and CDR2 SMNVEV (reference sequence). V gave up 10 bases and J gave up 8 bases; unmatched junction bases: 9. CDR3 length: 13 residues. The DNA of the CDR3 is TGTGCCACCCAGCGGGAGGGCCTCGGTACGCAGTATTTT. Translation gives CATQREGLGTQYF.

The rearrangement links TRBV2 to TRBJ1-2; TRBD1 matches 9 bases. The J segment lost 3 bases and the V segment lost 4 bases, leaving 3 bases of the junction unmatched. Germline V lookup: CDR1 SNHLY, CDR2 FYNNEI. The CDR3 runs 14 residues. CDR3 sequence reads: CASSVGQGYYGYTF. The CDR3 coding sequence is TGTGCCAGCAGTGTGGGACAGGGCTACTATGGCTACACCTTC.

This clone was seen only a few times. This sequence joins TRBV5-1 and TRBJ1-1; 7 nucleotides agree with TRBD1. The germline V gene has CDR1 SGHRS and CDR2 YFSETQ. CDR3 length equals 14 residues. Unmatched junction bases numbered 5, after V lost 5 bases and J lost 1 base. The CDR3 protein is CASRLRTGNTEAFF. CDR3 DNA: TGCGCCAGCAGGTTACGGACAGGGAACACTGAAGCTTTCTTT.

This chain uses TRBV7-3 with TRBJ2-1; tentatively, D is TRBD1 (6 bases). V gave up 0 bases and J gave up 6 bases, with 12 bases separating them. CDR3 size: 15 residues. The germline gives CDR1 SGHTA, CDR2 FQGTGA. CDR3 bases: TGTGCCAGCAGCTTAACGTTCGGACAGCTCAATGAGCAGTTCTTC. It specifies CASSLTFGQLNEQFF. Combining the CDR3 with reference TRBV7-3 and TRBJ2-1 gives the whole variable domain GAGVSQTPSNKVTEKGKYVELRCDPISGHTALYWYRQSLGQGPEFLIYFQGTGAADDSGLPNDRFFAVRPEGSVSTLKIQRTERGDSAVYLCASSLTFGQLNEQFFGPGTRLTVL.

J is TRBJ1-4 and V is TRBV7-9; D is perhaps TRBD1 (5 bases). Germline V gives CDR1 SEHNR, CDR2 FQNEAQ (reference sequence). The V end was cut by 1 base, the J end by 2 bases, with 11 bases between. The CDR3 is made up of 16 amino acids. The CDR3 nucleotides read TGTGCCAGCAGCTTAGTTTCGGGGCACACTAATGAAAAACTGTTTTTT. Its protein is CASSLVSGHTNEKLFF. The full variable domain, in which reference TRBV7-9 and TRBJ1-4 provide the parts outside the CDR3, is DTGVSQNPRHKITKRGQNVTFRCDPISEHNRLYWYRQTLGQGPEFLTYFQNEAQLEKSRLLSDRFSAERPKGSFSTLEIQRTEQGDSAMYLCASSLVSGHTNEKLFFGSGTQLSVL.